This record covers a single T cell receptor beta chain. As yet, its antigen is unknown. This entry belongs to a study of radiation and T cells in renal cell carcinoma. The repertoire was sequenced with immunoSEQ multiplex PCR; TCRdb's copy has only in-frame clones and lacks some. The sample shows 85,000 to 100,000 clones, 70% to 90% of them seen only once. Study-wide points: Baseline intratumoral clonotype presence is unknown without pretreatment biopsies.

Regarding time point: baseline pretreatment blood. Specified treatment: 15 Gy SBRT to primary tumor, nephrectomy 4 weeks later. After SBRT, blood was collected at 2 and 4 weeks, plus baseline. The tumor was a clear cell renal cell carcinoma. Germline V gene data show CDR1 as MNHNY and CDR2 as SVGAGI (reference sequence). This CDR3 is built from 14 residues. Trimming took 7 bases from V and 3 from J, leaving 13 bases between them. The TCR originated in a man over 45 with renal cell carcinoma. This chain joins TRBV6-6 and TRBJ2-1, with a possible D match to TRBD2 (6 bases). The sequenced sample was blood, obtained from a patient whose treatment included radiotherapy and nephrectomy. The CDR3 nucleotides are TGTGCCAGCAAGGGGACTTCCGACTACAATGAGCAGTTCTTC. The encoded protein is CASKGTSDYNEQFF.